What follows are 19 T cell receptor beta chains derived from one specimen sequenced in a study of T-cell memory formation after mild COVID-19. A single record per CDR3 protein comes from TCRdb applying MiXCR to the 5' RACE reads. Found here are hundreds of thousands of distinct CDR3 sequences, approximately 20% of them singletons; the top ten hold under 15%. The sequencing input was PBMCs or a T cell subset sorted from them (not recorded which). The source of these receptors is an adult woman who had mild COVID-19 (a few samples of this study predate the infection). Cell type and time point are not known.

The chain recombines TRBV29-1 with TRBJ1-2, with D possibly being TRBD1 (6 bases). The germline gives CDR1 SQVTM, CDR2 ANQGSEA. The germline V and J ends were trimmed by 6 bases and 1 base, with 24 bases remaining between them. The CDR3 covers 17 residues. This chain's CDR3 is CSVADVFRTGLNYGYTF. CDR3 nucleotides: TGCAGCGTCGCAGACGTTTTCCGAACAGGGCTTAACTATGGCTACACCTTC. The whole variable domain, filled in from reference TRBV29-1 and TRBJ1-2, reads SAVISQKPSRDICQRGTSLTIQCQVDSQVTMMFWYRQQPGQSLTLIATANQGSEATYESGFVIDKFPISRPNLTFSTLTVSNMSPEDSSIYLCSVADVFRTGLNYGYTFGSGTRLTVV.

The chain has TRBV7-2 and TRBJ2-7, with D perhaps TRBD1 (7 bases). CDR1 SGHTA and CDR2 FQGNSA come from the germline V gene. V lost 0 bases and J 4 bases, leaving 13 bases between the germline ends. The CDR3 sequence is 15 residues long. CDR3 sequence: CASSLAEGAGYEQYF. CDR3 sequence (DNA): TGTGCCAGCAGCTTAGCGGAGGGGGCTGGTTACGAGCAGTACTTC.

V is TRBV5-4 and J is TRBJ2-3, with 7 bases lining up with TRBD1. Germline V gene sequence: CDR1 SGHNT, CDR2 YYREEE (reference sequence). V trimming: 4 bases; J trimming: 4 bases; junction bases outside the gene matches: 9. CDR3 length: 15 amino acids. CDR3 sequence reads: CASSVGGAPSDTQYF. The CDR3 DNA reads as TGTGCCAGCAGCGTAGGGGGCGCGCCTTCAGATACGCAGTATTTT.

This clonotype was detected only a few times. The genes are TRBV5-1 and TRBJ2-2, with D maybe TRBD2 (6 bases). The germline CDR1 and CDR2 sequences are SGHRS and YFSETQ. With 5 bases removed from V and 0 bases from J, the gap between germline ends came to 11 bases. This CDR3 is built from 15 residues. In DNA, the CDR3 is TGCGCCAGCAGTCGGGAGCCGTCGAACACCGGGGAGCTGTTTTTT. This translates into CASSREPSNTGELFF.

V is TRBV7-2 and J is TRBJ2-1; TRBD1 is a possible D gene (6 bases). Germline lookup yields CDR1 SGHTA and CDR2 FQGNSA. The length of the CDR3 is 15 residues. V lost 5 bases and J 7 bases, leaving 18 bases between the germline ends. In nucleotides, the CDR3 is TGTGCCAGCAGCCCAACCGGGACACTCTGGAATGAGCAGTTCTTC. It encodes CASSPTGTLWNEQFF.

This clonotype was detected only a few times. The rearrangement joins TRBV30 to TRBJ1-1, with D unclear. This CDR3 spans 11 amino acids. Per germline, CDR1 GTSNPN and CDR2 SVGIG (reference sequence). Trimming cost V 3 bases and J 7 bases, with 9 bases left between them. DNA of the CDR3: TGTGCCTGGAGCGTAAGGCGTGAAGCTTTCTTT. It encodes CAWSVRREAFF.

There are a few counts of this clonotype. J is TRBJ2-7 and V is TRBV12-3 or TRBV12-4, with D uncertain. This CDR3 spans 13 amino acids. V was clipped by 3 bases and J by 2 bases, with 8 bases between them. The CDR3 protein is CASSFPPAYEQYF. CDR3 nucleotide sequence: TGTGCCAGCAGTTTCCCACCAGCCTACGAGCAGTACTTC.

The genes are TRBV11-3 and TRBJ2-5; the match to TRBD1 covers 7 bases. This CDR3 comprises 13 residues. V dropped 4 bases and J dropped 3; count of bases not matched to a gene: 2. Germline-derived CDR1 and CDR2 are SGHNT and YENEEA. In DNA form, the CDR3 reads TGTGCCAGCAGCTACAGGGGAGAAGAGACCCAGTACTTC. As protein: CASSYRGEETQYF.

This clonotype was detected once. The genes are TRBV4-2 and TRBJ1-2; TRBD1 is a possible D gene (5 bases). The CDR3 runs to 12 residues. The germline gives CDR1 LGHNA, CDR2 YNFKEQ. The V and J ends lost 5 bases and 7 bases respectively, with 11 bases between them. The CDR3, as DNA: TGTGCCAGCAGCGAAGGGAGGGGTGGCTACACCTTC. Translated: CASSEGRGGYTF.

The V gene is TRBV19, the J gene TRBJ2-2; D could derive from TRBD1 or TRBD2 (5 bases each). Trimming removed 6 bases from V and 4 bases from J, with 15 bases in between. CDR3 length: 15 amino acids. CDR1 is LNHDA, CDR2 SQIVND, per germline (reference sequence). In DNA, the CDR3 is TGTGCCAGTAGGGTGGCAGGGAGTGGCACCGGGGAGCTGTTTTTT. It codes for CASRVAGSGTGELFF.

The chain links TRBV9 to TRBJ2-5; D assignment may be TRBD1 or TRBD2 (5 bases each). Germline V lookup: CDR1 SGDLS, CDR2 YYNGEE. The CDR3 length is 16 residues. V lost 3 bases and J 8 bases, leaving 23 bases between the germline ends. For the CDR3, the DNA is TGTGCCAGCAGCGCCGAGGGGCTGACCGCTTTTGATACCCAGTACTTC. It is translated as CASSAEGLTAFDTQYF.

This clonotype was counted between two and nine times. This chain uses TRBV19 with TRBJ2-2; D call uncertain. The V end was cut by 2 bases, the J end by 2 bases, with 12 bases between. Germline assignment: CDR1 LNHDA and CDR2 SQIVND (reference sequence). This CDR3 has 16 amino acids. CDR3 in amino acids: CASSILQEVNTGELFF. CDR3 DNA sequence: TGTGCCAGTAGTATACTGCAGGAAGTAAACACCGGGGAGCTGTTTTTT.

The J gene is TRBJ2-4, the V gene TRBV12-3 or TRBV12-4; TRBD2 aligns across 10 bases. V trimming: 4 bases; J trimming: 0 bases; junction bases outside the gene matches: 9. This CDR3 region has 18 residues. The CDR3 region has the DNA TGTGCCAGCAGTTCCCCCAGCGGGGGGGAACTAGCCAAAAACATTCAGTACTTC. It yields the protein CASSSPSGGELAKNIQYF.

This clonotype was detected only once. The genes are TRBV6-1 and TRBJ1-5; 7 bases match TRBD1. J was trimmed by 6 bases and V by 6 bases; bases with no gene match: 5. This CDR3 spans 13 amino acids. Germline lookup yields CDR1 MNHNS and CDR2 SASEGT. The CDR3 DNA sequence: TGTGCCAGCAGGCGACAGGGTAGTCAGCCCCAGCATTTT. Its protein product is CASRRQGSQPQHF.

A few counts support this clonotype. The rearrangement links TRBV11-2 to TRBJ1-1, with D tentatively TRBD1 (6 bases). The germline V gene has CDR1 SGHAT and CDR2 FQNNGV. The V end was cut by 7 bases, the J end by 4 bases, with 16 bases between. The CDR3 covers 14 residues. CDR3 in amino acids: CASTLGGGSTEAFF. CDR3 in DNA: TGTGCCAGCACCCTAGGGGGGGGGTCCACTGAAGCTTTCTTT. Using reference TRBV11-2 and TRBJ1-1 for the parts outside the CDR3, the full variable domain is EAGVAQSPRYKIIEKRQSVAFWCNPISGHATLYWYQQILGQGPKLLIQFQNNGVVDDSQLPKDRFSAERLKGVDSTLKIQPAKLEDSAVYLCASTLGGGSTEAFFGQGTRLTVV.

The J gene is TRBJ2-5, the V gene TRBV6-2 or TRBV6-3, with 7 bases lining up with TRBD1. The germline V gene encodes CDR1 MNHEY and CDR2 SVGEGT. The CDR3 is 15 residues long. V was pared by 8 bases and J by 5 bases, with 14 bases of the junction left unmatched. CDR3 loop: CASFKGAPVRETQYF. CDR3 in DNA: TGTGCCAGCTTTAAGGGGGCGCCGGTCCGGGAGACCCAGTACTTC.

This clonotype has more than one count but fewer than ten. The chain employs TRBV5-1 and TRBJ2-1; no reliable D call. The length of the CDR3 is 12 residues. Germline CDR1 SGHRS, CDR2 YFSETQ. V gave up 4 bases and J gave up 6 bases, with 8 bases separating them. CDR3 residues: CASSVPANEQFF. The CDR3 coding sequence is TGCGCCAGCAGCGTCCCGGCCAATGAGCAGTTCTTC.

This clonotype showed up just a few times. The rearrangement uses TRBV23-1 and TRBJ2-3; tentatively, D is TRBD2 (7 bases). TRBV23-1 carries the ORF label, with uncertain function. Between the trimmed V and J ends, which lost 3 bases and 0 bases, there was a span of 10 bases. The CDR3 runs 15 residues. The CDR3 region is CASSQRGPSTDTQYF. CDR3 coding DNA: TGCGCCAGCAGTCAGCGGGGGCCAAGCACAGATACGCAGTATTTT.

V is TRBV4-3 and J is TRBJ1-4; possible D gene TRBD1, 5 bases. The germline V gene has CDR1 LGHNA and CDR2 YSLEER. V was pared by 1 base and J by 6 bases, with 12 bases between. The CDR3 runs 15 residues. In nucleotides, the CDR3 is TGCGCCAGCAGCCAAGGTTGGGGGGTGGATGAAAAACTGTTTTTT. This translates into CASSQGWGVDEKLFF.